This is a list of T cell receptor beta chains from one sample in a study of cytomegalovirus exposure and HLA in healthy donors. Here immunoSEQ multiplex PCR was the method, and the copy in TCRdb shows in-frame clones only, minus some. The sample shows about 90,000 clones, around two thirds of them seen only once. The sequencing input was PBMCs. Receptor source: a man aged 30 to 45 in good health and CMV-seronegative. Both conserved end residues are part of each CDR3.

>TRBJ1-2|TRBV4-3
CASSQEGQGF
>TRBJ2-7|TRBV28
CASSTRTGGRYEQYF
>TRBJ2-3|TRBV28
CASSFGGGPDTQYF
>TRBJ1-1|TRBV28
CASSFRGVAANTEAFF
>TRBJ2-2|TRBV5-1
CASSFGQGNTGELFF
>TRBJ2-4|TRBV28
CASSLSAGQRNIQYF
>TRBJ1-1|TRBV4-1
CASSQAVNTEAFF
>TRBJ2-7|TRBV6-1
CASSFRRGDPYEQYF
>TRBJ1-3|TRBV7-8
CASSPLQGSGNTIYF
>TRBJ1-2|TRBV4-3
CASSQNRGRDGYTF
>TRBJ1-1|TRBV7-3
CASSLRGHGTEAFF
>TRBJ2-7|TRBV6-5
CASSYRDRGQYEQYF
>TRBJ2-5|TRBV2
CASSIAGGLGETQYF
>TRBJ2-2|TRBV7-3
CASSVSGQNTGELFF
>TRBJ2-1|TRBV27
CASKKAGPSYNEQFF
>TRBJ1-4|TRBV6-5
CASSYMRASTNEKLFF
>TRBJ2-1|TRBV11-3
CASSPGQGRGIEQFF
>TRBJ1-1|TRBV11-2
CASSPRTGRTEAFF
>TRBJ1-3|TRBV7-7
CASSPLRAGGNTIYF
>TRBJ2-7|TRBV27
CASSRGGTPYEQYF
>TRBJ2-7|TRBV19
CASSSGQGAYEQYF
>TRBJ2-1|TRBV29-1
CSVGPGSGMVEQFF